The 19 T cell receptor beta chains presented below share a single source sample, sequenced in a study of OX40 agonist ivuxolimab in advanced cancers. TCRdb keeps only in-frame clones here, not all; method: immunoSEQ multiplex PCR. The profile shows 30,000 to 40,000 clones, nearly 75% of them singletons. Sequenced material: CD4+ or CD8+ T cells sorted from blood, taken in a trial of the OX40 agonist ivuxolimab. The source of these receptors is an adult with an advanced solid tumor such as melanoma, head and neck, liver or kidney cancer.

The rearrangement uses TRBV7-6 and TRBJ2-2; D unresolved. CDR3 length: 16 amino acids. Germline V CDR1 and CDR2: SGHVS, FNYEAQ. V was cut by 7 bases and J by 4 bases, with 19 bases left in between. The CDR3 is CASTLRREGGTGELFF. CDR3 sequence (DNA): TGTGCCAGCACCCTGAGAAGGGAAGGCGGCACCGGGGAGCTGTTTTTT.

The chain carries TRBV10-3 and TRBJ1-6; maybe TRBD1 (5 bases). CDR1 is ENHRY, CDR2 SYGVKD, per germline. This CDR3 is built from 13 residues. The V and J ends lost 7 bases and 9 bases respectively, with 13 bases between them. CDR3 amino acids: CAIKRDLSSPLHF. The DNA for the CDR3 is TGTGCCATCAAACGGGACTTGAGTTCACCCCTCCACTTT.

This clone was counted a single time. The CDR3 loop is CSVLQGADTQYF. Here the CDR3 DNA reads TGCAGCGTTCTCCAGGGGGCAGATACGCAGTATTTT. The chain combines TRBV29-1 with TRBJ2-3; 7 nucleotides agree with TRBD1. V lost 5 bases and J lost 4; bases outside the gene matches: 3. This CDR3 has 12 residues. Germline CDR1 reads SQVTM; CDR2 reads ANQGSEA.

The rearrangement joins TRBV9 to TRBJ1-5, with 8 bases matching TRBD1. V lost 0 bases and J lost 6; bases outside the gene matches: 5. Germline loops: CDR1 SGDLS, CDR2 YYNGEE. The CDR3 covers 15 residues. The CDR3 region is CASSVAGQAGQPQHF. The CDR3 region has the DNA TGTGCCAGCAGCGTAGCGGGACAGGCCGGTCAGCCCCAGCATTTT.

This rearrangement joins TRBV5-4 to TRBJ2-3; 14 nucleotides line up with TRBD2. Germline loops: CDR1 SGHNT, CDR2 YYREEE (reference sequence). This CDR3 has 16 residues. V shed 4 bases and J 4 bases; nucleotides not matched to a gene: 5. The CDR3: CASSRWTSGGSDTQYF. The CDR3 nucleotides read TGTGCCAGCAGCCGATGGACTAGCGGGGGGTCAGATACGCAGTATTTT.

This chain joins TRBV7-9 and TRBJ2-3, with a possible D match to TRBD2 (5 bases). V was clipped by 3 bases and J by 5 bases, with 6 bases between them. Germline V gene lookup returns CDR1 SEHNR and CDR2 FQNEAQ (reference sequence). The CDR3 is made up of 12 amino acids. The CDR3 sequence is CASSFAGDTQYF. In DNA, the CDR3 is TGTGCCAGCAGCTTTGCGGGAGATACGCAGTATTTT.

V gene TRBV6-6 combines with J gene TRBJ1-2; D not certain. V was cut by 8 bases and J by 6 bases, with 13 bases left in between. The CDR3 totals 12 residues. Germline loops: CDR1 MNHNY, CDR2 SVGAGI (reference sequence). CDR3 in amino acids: CASGFDTNGYTF. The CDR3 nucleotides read TGTGCCAGCGGATTCGACACTAATGGCTACACCTTC.

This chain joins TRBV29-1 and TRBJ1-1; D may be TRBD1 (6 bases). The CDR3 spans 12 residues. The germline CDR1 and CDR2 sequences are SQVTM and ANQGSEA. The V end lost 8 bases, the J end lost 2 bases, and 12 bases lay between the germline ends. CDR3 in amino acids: CSIHRVNTEAFF. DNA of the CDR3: TGCAGCATACACAGGGTAAACACTGAAGCTTTCTTT.

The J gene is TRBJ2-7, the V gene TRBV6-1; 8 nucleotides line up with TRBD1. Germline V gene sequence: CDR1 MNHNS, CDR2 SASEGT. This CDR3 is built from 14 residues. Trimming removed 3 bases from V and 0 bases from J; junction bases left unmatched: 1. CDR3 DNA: TGTGCCAGCAGTGAGGACAGGGCCTCCTACGAGCAGTACGTC. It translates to CASSEDRASYEQYV.

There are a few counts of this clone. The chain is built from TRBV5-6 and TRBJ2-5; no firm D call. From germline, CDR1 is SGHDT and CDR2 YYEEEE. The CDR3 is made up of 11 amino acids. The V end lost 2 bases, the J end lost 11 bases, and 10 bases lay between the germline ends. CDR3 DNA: TGTGCCAGCAGCTTAAGTAAGGAGCAGTACTTC. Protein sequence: CASSLSKEQYF.

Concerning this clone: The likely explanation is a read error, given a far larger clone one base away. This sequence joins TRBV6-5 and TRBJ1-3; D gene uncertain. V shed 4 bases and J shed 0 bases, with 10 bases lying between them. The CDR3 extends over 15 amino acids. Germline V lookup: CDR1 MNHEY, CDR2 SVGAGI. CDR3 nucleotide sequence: TGTGCCAGCAGTTTGGACGGCCACTCTGGAAACACCATATATTTT. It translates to CASSLDGHSGNTIYF.

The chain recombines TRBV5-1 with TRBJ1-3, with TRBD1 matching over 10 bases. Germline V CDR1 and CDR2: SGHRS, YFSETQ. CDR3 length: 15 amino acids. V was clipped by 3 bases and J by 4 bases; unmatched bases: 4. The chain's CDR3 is CASSSRTGGGNTIYF. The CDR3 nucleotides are TGCGCCAGCAGCTCCAGGACAGGGGGAGGAAACACCATATATTTT.

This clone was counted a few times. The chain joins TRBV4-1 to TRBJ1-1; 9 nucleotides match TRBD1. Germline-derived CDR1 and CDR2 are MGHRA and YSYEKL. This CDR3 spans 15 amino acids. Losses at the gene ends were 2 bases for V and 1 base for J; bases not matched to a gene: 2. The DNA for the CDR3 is TGCGCCAGCAGCCAATCGGGACAGGGGAACACTGAAGCTTTCTTT. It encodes CASSQSGQGNTEAFF.

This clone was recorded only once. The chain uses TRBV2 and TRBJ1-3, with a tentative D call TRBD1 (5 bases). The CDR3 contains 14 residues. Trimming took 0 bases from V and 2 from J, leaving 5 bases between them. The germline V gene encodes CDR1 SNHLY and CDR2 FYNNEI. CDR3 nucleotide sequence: TGTGCCAGCAGTGAAGCCAGGGCTGGAAACACCATATATTTT. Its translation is CASSEARAGNTIYF.

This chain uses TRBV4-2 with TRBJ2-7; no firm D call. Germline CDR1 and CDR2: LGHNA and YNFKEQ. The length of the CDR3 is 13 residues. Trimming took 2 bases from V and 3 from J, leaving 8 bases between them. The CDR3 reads CASSQSDGYEQYV. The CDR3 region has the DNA TGTGCCAGCAGCCAATCGGACGGCTACGAGCAGTACGTC.

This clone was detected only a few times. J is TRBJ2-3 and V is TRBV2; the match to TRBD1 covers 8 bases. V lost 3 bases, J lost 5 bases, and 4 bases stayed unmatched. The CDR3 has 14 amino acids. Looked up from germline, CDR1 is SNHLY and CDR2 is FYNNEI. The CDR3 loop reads CASSDRGRGDTQYF. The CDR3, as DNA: TGTGCCAGCAGTGACAGGGGGCGAGGAGATACGCAGTATTTT.

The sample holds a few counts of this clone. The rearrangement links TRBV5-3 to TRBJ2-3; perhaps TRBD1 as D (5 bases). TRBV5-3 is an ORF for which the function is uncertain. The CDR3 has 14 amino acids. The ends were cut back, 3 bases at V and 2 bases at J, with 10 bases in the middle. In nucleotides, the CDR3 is TGTGCCAGAAGCTGCGCAGGGATCACAGATACGCAGTATTTT. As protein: CARSCAGITDTQYF.

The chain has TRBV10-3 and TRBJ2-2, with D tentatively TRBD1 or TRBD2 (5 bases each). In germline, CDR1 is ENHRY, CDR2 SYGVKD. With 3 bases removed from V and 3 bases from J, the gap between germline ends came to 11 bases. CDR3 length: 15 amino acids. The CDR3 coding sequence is TGTGCCATCAGTGAATGGGGGTCGGACACCGGGGAGCTGTTTTTT. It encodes CAISEWGSDTGELFF.

CDR3 region: CASSLERFPDYGYTF. In DNA, the CDR3 is TGTGCCAGCAGCTTAGAAAGGTTCCCGGACTATGGCTACACCTTC. The chain has TRBV7-9 and TRBJ1-2; the D is unclear. V lost 1 base, J lost 3 bases, and 12 bases lay in between. The CDR3 spans 15 residues. Germline loops: CDR1 SEHNR, CDR2 FQNEAQ (reference sequence).